This TCR beta chain is drawn from a study of blood T cells in healthy people across ages. Across the whole study: Capturing about one barcoded beta molecule per two T cells was achieved by template switching. General observations from the study: Because donor CMV status was unknown, expanded clonotype changes were possibly confounded. Across the age range, TCR beta diversity per million T cells fell in a roughly linear way.

Then a second PCR, running about 6 to 11 cycles, was carried out with a sample-barcoded 5' primer and a J-beta primer mix. A single record per CDR3 protein comes from TCRdb applying MiXCR to the 5' RACE reads. The sample has approximately 800,000 distinct CDR3 sequences, 62% seen once. V lost 7 bases to trimming and J lost 6 bases, with 13 bases between them. Germline CDR1 MNHEY, CDR2 SVGEGT. This CDR3 contains 13 residues. The amount of total RNA extracted per sample was at least 6 micrograms. Regarding this clonotype: Antigen specificity is unknown.

This receptor was taken from a man aged 25 to 45 in good health. The sequencing sample was made of blood. This rearrangement joins TRBV6-2 or TRBV6-3 to TRBJ2-1, with a tentative D call TRBD1 (5 bases). The CDR3 bases are TGTGCCAGCACGCGCGCTGGGGCCAATGAGCAGTTCTTC. Translation gives CASTRAGANEQFF.